This TCR beta chain is from a study of cytomegalovirus exposure and HLA in healthy donors. The assay was immunoSEQ multiplex PCR, and TCRdb's table has in-frame clones only and misses some. The table includes approximately 200,000 clones, roughly 77% detected once. Germline V lookup: CDR1 SGHNT, CDR2 YENEEA. CDR3 length equals 17 residues. The V segment lost 3 bases and the J segment 4 bases; nucleotides outside the gene matches: 12. Findings of the study overall: Most TCR sequences were rare, but some public TCRs occurred in many donors. Researchers counted around 150 TCR beta chains as cytomegalovirus-associated.

Turning to this clone: Antigen unknown.

The chain employs TRBV11-3 and TRBJ2-5; TRBD2 aligns across 9 bases. The receptor comes from a woman in her twenties or thirties in good health and CMV-seronegative. The sample consisted of PBMCs. In DNA form, the CDR3 reads TGTGCCAGCAGCTTTCTCAGCGGGAGGTCCCGGGGAGAGACCCAGTACTTC. This sequence encodes CASSFLSGRSRGETQYF. Full variable domain (missing parts from reference TRBV11-3 and TRBJ2-5): EAGVVQSPRYKIIEKKQPVAFWCNPISGHNTLYWYLQNLGQGPELLIRYENEEAVDDSQLPKDRFSAERLKGVDSTLKIQPAELGDSAVYLCASSFLSGRSRGETQYFGPGTRLLVL.